The clone carrying this T cell receptor beta chain was counted between two and nine times. Its target is unknown. A read error may explain this, as a much larger clone is one base away. This sample is part of a study of persistence of HIV-infected CD4 T cells. Trimming stripped 0 bases from V and 5 bases from J, with 5 bases between. Per the germline V gene, CDR1 is LNHDA and CDR2 is SQIVND (reference sequence). This CDR3 is built from 12 residues. The stimulus was lysate of CMV-infected fibroblasts, 8.5 to 10 ug/mL. Sorting selected CD4+ T cells upregulating both CD40 ligand and CD69. Donors had CD4+ T cell counts above 400 cells/uL and were CMV-seropositive. PBMCs were depleted of CD8+ T cells before stimulation. The libraries were made with immunoSEQ version 4 in survey mode. The repertoire was sequenced with immunoSEQ multiplex PCR; TCRdb's copy has only in-frame clones and lacks some. The sample has around 7,500 clones; roughly two thirds are singletons.

This TCR was sampled from an adult man with HIV who was CMV-seropositive. Sequenced here: CD4+ T cells sorted from PBMCs after approximately 20-hour stimulation, sampled from a patient who received antiretroviral therapy. The V gene is TRBV19, the J gene TRBJ2-7, with a weak D call TRBD1 (5 bases). The CDR3 reads CASSIDRDEQYF. The CDR3 DNA follows: TGTGCCAGTAGTATAGACAGGGACGAGCAGTACTTC.